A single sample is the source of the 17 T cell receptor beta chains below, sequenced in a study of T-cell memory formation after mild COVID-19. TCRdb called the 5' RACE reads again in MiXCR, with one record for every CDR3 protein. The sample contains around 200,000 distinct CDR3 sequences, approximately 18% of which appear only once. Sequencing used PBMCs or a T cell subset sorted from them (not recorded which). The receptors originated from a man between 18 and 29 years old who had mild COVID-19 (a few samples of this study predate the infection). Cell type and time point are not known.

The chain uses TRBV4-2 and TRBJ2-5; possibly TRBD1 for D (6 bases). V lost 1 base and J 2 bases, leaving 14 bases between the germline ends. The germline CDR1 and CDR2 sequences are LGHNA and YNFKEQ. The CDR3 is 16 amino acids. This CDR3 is CASSQVATGLQETQYF. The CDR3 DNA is TGTGCCAGCAGCCAAGTCGCCACAGGGCTTCAAGAGACCCAGTACTTC.

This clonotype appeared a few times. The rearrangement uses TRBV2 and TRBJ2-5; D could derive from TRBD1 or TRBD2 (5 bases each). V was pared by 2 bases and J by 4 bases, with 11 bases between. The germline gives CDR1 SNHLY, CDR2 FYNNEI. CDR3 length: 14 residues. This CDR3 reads CASSEQGRGETQYF. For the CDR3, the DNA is TGTGCCAGCAGTGAACAGGGCCGGGGAGAGACCCAGTACTTC.

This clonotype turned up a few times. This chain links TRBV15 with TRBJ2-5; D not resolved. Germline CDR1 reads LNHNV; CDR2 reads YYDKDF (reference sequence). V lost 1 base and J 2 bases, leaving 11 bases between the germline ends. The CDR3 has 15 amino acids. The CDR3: CATSRAPGAQETQYF. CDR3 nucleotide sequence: TGTGCCACCAGCAGAGCGCCGGGCGCGCAAGAGACCCAGTACTTC.

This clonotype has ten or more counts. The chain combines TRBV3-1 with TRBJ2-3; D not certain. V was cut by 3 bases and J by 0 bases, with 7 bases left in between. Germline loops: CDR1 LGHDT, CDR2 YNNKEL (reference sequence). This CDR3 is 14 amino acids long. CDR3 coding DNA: TGTGCCAGCAGCCAGGGAACTAGCACAGATACGCAGTATTTT. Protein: CASSQGTSTDTQYF.

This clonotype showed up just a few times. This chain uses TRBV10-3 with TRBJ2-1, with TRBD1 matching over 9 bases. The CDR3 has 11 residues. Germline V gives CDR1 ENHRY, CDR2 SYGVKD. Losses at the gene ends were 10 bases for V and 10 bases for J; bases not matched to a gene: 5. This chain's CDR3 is CASTGGGEQFF. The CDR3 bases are TGTGCCAGCACAGGGGGCGGAGAGCAGTTCTTC.

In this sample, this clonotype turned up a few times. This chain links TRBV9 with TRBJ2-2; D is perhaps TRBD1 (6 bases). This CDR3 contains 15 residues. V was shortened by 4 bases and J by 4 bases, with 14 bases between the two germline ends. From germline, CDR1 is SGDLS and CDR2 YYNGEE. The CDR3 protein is CASSSQVGGTGELFF. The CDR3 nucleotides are TGTGCCAGCAGCTCCCAGGTAGGGGGCACCGGGGAGCTGTTTTTT.

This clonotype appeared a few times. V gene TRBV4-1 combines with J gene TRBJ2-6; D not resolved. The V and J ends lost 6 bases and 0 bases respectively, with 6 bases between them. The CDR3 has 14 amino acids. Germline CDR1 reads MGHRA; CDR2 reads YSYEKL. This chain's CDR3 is CASRRISGANVLTF. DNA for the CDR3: TGCGCCAGCAGGCGGATCTCTGGGGCCAACGTCCTGACTTTC.

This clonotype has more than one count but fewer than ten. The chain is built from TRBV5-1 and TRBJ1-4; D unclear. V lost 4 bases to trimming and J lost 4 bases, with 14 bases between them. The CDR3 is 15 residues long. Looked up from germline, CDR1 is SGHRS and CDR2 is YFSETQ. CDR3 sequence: CASSPREGVNEKLFF. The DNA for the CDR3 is TGCGCCAGCAGCCCCCGCGAGGGTGTTAATGAAAAACTGTTTTTT.

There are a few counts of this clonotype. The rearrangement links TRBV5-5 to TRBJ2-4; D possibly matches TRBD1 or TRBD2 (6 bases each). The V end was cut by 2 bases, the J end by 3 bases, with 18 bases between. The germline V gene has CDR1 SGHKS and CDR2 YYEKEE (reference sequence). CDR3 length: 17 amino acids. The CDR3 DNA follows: TGTGCCAGCAGCTTTCCCGGAGGGGGTAGGGGCAAAAACATTCAGTACTTC. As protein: CASSFPGGGRGKNIQYF. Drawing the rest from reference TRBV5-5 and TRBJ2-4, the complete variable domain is DAGVTQSPTHLIKTRGQQVTLRCSPISGHKSVSWYQQVLGQGPQFIFQYYEKEERGRGNFPDRFSARQFPNYSSELNVNALLLGDSALYLCASSFPGGGRGKNIQYFGAGTRLSVL.

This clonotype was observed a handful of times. CDR3 sequence: CASSLGQGNNEQFF. The CDR3 DNA follows: TGTGCCAGCAGCTTGGGACAGGGTAACAATGAGCAGTTCTTC. This chain connects TRBV7-3 to TRBJ2-1, with TRBD1 matching over 9 bases. The CDR3 loop spans 14 amino acids. Germline trimming cut 3 bases from V and 5 bases from J; bases unmatched to any gene: 2. Germline-derived CDR1 and CDR2 are SGHTA and FQGTGA.

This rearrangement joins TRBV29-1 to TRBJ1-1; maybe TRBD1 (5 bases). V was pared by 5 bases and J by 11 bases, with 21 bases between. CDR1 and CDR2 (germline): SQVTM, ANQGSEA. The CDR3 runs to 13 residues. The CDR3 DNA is TGCAGCGTTTCTCAGGGCAATTCCATTGGGGCTTTCTTT. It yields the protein CSVSQGNSIGAFF.

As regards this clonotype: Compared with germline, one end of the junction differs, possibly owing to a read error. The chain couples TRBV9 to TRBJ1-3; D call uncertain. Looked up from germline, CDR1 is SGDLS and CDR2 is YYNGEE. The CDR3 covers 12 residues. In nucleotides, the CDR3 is TGTGCCAGCAGCGTAGAAGGAAACACCACATATTTT. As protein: CASSVEGNTTYF.

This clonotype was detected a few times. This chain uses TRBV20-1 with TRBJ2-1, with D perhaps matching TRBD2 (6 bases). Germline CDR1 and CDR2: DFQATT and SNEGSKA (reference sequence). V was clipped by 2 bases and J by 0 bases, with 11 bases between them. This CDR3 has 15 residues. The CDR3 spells CSARISGLSYNEQFF. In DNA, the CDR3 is TGCAGTGCTAGAATAAGCGGGCTCTCCTACAATGAGCAGTTCTTC.

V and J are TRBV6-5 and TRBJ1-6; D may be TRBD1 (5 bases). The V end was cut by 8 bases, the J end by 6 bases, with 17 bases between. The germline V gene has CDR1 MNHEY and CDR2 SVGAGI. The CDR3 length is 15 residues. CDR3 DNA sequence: TGTGCCAGCTCCCTCGGGGGGAAGATTAATTCACCCCTCCACTTT. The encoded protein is CASSLGGKINSPLHF.

DNA of the CDR3: TGTGCCAGCAGCCAAGAGGCCCGGGACGAGCAGTACTTC. Translation gives CASSQEARDEQYF. The gene calls are TRBV4-2 and TRBJ2-7; unclear D gene. Germline values: CDR1 LGHNA, CDR2 YNFKEQ. Trimming removed 0 bases at V and 5 bases at J, with 8 bases between. There are 13 residues in the CDR3.

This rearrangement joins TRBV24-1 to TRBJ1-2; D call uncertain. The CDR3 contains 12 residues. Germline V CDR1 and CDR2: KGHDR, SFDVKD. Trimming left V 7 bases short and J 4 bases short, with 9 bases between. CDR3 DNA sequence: TGTGCCACCAGGGGGATCTGCTATGGCTACACCTTC. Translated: CATRGICYGYTF.

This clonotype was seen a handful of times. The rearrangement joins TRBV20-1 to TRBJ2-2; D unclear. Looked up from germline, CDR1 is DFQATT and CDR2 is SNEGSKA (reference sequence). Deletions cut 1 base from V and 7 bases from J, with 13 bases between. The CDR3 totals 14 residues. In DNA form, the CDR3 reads TGCAGTGCTAGAGCCCACCGTTTGGGCGGGGAGCTGTTTTTT. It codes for CSARAHRLGGELFF.